A single sample is the source of the 21 T cell receptor beta chains below, sequenced in a study of blood T cell repertoires in COVID-19. Clones were sequenced by immunoSEQ multiplex PCR, and TCRdb holds only the in-frame ones, with some missing. The sample consists of 230,000 or so clones, 70% to 90% of them appearing once. Specimen: PBMCs or T cells enriched from blood (not recorded which). Receptors were obtained from a woman in her thirties or forties with acute COVID-19.

This clone was recorded a few times. This chain links TRBV29-1 with TRBJ1-3; D is ambiguous. The germline V gene encodes CDR1 SQVTM and CDR2 ANQGSEA. V shed 3 bases and J shed 2 bases, with 26 bases lying between them. The CDR3 consists of 19 residues. CDR3 coding DNA: TGCAGCGTTGAGTTTACGGAGGGATCTTTTTTTTCAGCTGGAAACACCATATATTTT. Translating it yields CSVEFTEGSFFSAGNTIYF.

V gene TRBV6-5 combines with J gene TRBJ2-7; D not certain. Germline values: CDR1 MNHEY, CDR2 SVGAGI. Trimming pared 2 bases from V and 7 bases from J, leaving 9 bases between. This CDR3 has 12 amino acids. The CDR3 here is CASSYLTGEQYF. The DNA of the CDR3 is TGTGCCAGCAGTTACCTTACGGGTGAGCAGTACTTC.

This rearrangement joins TRBV6-5 to TRBJ2-2; D unresolved. There are 16 residues in the CDR3. Trimming took 2 bases from V and 4 from J, leaving 14 bases between them. Germline CDR1 reads MNHEY; CDR2 reads SVGAGI. CDR3 coding DNA: TGTGCCAGCAGTTACGGGCACTCCCGTTCCACCGGGGAGCTGTTTTTT. Protein product: CASSYGHSRSTGELFF.

V usage is TRBV27 and J usage is TRBJ1-2, with 8 bases identical to TRBD1. CDR3 length equals 14 residues. Unmatched junction bases numbered 6, after V lost 7 bases and J lost 2 bases. Germline V gene sequence: CDR1 MNHEY, CDR2 SMNVEV (reference sequence). The CDR3 DNA reads TGTGCCAGCAAGACAGGGGACTTAAACTATGGCTACACCTTC. This gives the protein CASKTGDLNYGYTF.

This sequence joins TRBV19 and TRBJ2-7; 11 bases agree with TRBD1. This CDR3 is built from 15 residues. V trimming: 6 bases; J trimming: 5 bases; junction bases outside the gene matches: 9. Germline V CDR1 and CDR2: LNHDA, SQIVND (reference sequence). In DNA form, the CDR3 reads TGTGCCAGTAGACCCTGGACAGGGGGCTCGGACGAGCAGTACTTC. This translates into CASRPWTGGSDEQYF.

The chain uses TRBV11-3 and TRBJ2-2; 8 nucleotides align to TRBD2. This CDR3 region has 17 residues. CDR1 is SGHNT and CDR2 is YENEEA in the germline V gene. V shed 2 bases, J shed 4 bases, and the junction held 9 bases outside the gene matches. The chain's CDR3 is CASSLTLSGGFTGELFF. In DNA, the CDR3 is TGTGCCAGCAGCTTAACTCTTTCGGGGGGGTTCACCGGGGAGCTGTTTTTT.

The V and J genes are TRBV9 and TRBJ1-1, with D tentatively TRBD1 (6 bases). CDR3 length: 14 amino acids. Trimming shortened V by 4 bases and J by 0 bases, and 10 bases separated the two germline ends. Germline V gene lookup returns CDR1 SGDLS and CDR2 YYNGEE. The DNA of the CDR3 is TGTGCCAGCAGCCAGGGGATTATGAACACTGAAGCTTTCTTT. Translation gives CASSQGIMNTEAFF. The entire variable domain, with the rest obtained from reference TRBV9 and TRBJ1-1, is as follows: DSGVTQTPKHLITATGQRVTLRCSPRSGDLSVYWYQQSLDQGLQFLIQYYNGEERAKGNILERFSAQQFPDLHSELNLSSLELGDSALYFCASSQGIMNTEAFFGQGTRLTVV.

This rearrangement joins TRBV29-1 to TRBJ2-5; the match to TRBD2 covers 8 bases. This CDR3 is built from 11 residues. The germline CDR1 and CDR2 sequences are SQVTM and ANQGSEA. J was trimmed by 4 bases and V by 8 bases; bases with no gene match: 3. The CDR3 bases are TGCAGCATCGGGAGGGGAGAGACCCAGTACTTC. Its translation is CSIGRGETQYF.

J is TRBJ1-1 and V is TRBV5-1, with 8 bases fitting TRBD1. The J segment lost 5 bases and the V segment lost 6 bases, leaving 12 bases of the junction unmatched. The V gene's germline CDR1 is SGHRS and CDR2 YFSETQ. The CDR3 sequence is 15 residues long. The CDR3 bases are TGCGCCAGCAATTCAGTTGGACAGGGCTATACTGAAGCTTTCTTT. Protein product: CASNSVGQGYTEAFF.

The V and J genes are TRBV30 and TRBJ1-4; 11 positions match TRBD1. The germline gives CDR1 GTSNPN, CDR2 SVGIG (reference sequence). V lost 5 bases and J lost 0; bases outside the gene matches: 5. There are 16 residues in the CDR3. CDR3 nucleotide sequence: TGTGCCTGGGCCGGACAGGGGGCCACAACTAATGAAAAACTGTTTTTT. It encodes CAWAGQGATTNEKLFF.

The chain has TRBV19 and TRBJ1-4, with 11 bases fitting TRBD1. The CDR3 covers 16 residues. The V segment lost 9 bases and the J segment 7 bases; nucleotides outside the gene matches: 13. CDR1 and CDR2 (germline): LNHDA, SQIVND (reference sequence). The CDR3 DNA sequence: TGTGCCAGCAAAACCCCATCGGGACAGGGGGGTGAAAAACTGTTTTTT. It yields the protein CASKTPSGQGGEKLFF.

This chain joins TRBV30 and TRBJ2-2, with D tentatively TRBD1 (6 bases). V was trimmed by 7 bases and J by 0 bases, leaving 9 bases between them. CDR1 and CDR2 (germline): GTSNPN, SVGIG (reference sequence). The CDR3 is made up of 13 amino acids. The CDR3 coding sequence is TGTGCCTTGACAGGTACGAACACCGGGGAGCTGTTTTTT. Protein sequence: CALTGTNTGELFF.

This sequence joins TRBV11-2 and TRBJ1-1; D call uncertain. V lost 2 bases to trimming and J lost 7 bases, with 11 bases between them. Per the germline V gene, CDR1 is SGHAT and CDR2 is FQNNGV. CDR3 size: 13 residues. The chain's CDR3 is CASSLLERYEAFF. The DNA of the CDR3 is TGTGCCAGCAGCTTACTAGAGAGATATGAAGCTTTCTTT.

CDR3 amino acids: CASSWVTGTLQPQHF. In DNA form, the CDR3 reads TGTGCCAGCAGCTGGGTGACAGGGACCCTTCAGCCCCAGCATTTT. The chain has TRBV5-4 and TRBJ1-5; 7 bases are a match to TRBD1. Germline V lookup: CDR1 SGHNT, CDR2 YYREEE (reference sequence). The CDR3 is 15 residues long. V lost 3 bases to trimming and J lost 6 bases; unmatched junction nucleotides: 9.

V and J are TRBV5-8 and TRBJ1-5, with D unclear. CDR1 SGHTS and CDR2 YDEGEE come from the germline V gene. V lost 0 bases and J 6 bases, leaving 13 bases between the germline ends. The CDR3 length is 15 residues. The CDR3 is CASSLGRTGGQPQHF. The DNA of the CDR3 is TGTGCCAGCAGCTTGGGACGAACCGGAGGTCAGCCCCAGCATTTT.

J is TRBJ1-2 and V is TRBV4-1; D ambiguous. The V end lost 3 bases, the J end lost 3 bases, and 8 bases lay between the germline ends. CDR1 MGHRA and CDR2 YSYEKL come from the germline V gene. This CDR3 is 13 amino acids long. For the CDR3, the DNA is TGCGCCAGCAGCCAGCGGTCGGACTATGGCTACACCTTC. This encodes CASSQRSDYGYTF.

The chain combines TRBV7-2 with TRBJ1-6; 10 nucleotides match TRBD1. The CDR3 covers 17 residues. The V gene's germline CDR1 is SGHTA and CDR2 FQGNSA. With V trimmed by 0 bases and J by 9 bases, 8 bases remained unmatched. The CDR3: CASSLALTGGKFSPLHF. CDR3 sequence (DNA): TGTGCCAGCAGCTTAGCCTTGACAGGGGGCAAATTTTCACCCCTCCACTTT.

The rearrangement uses TRBV10-1 and TRBJ1-2, with TRBD1 matching 9 bases. V was pared by 4 bases and J by 4 bases, with 7 bases of the junction left unmatched. Germline assignment: CDR1 WNHNN and CDR2 SYGVQD (reference sequence). The CDR3 has 15 residues. The CDR3 here is CASSARQGDFYGYTF. CDR3 sequence (DNA): TGCGCCAGCAGTGCTCGACAGGGGGATTTCTATGGCTACACCTTC.

The V and J genes are TRBV9 and TRBJ2-2; 10 bases are a match to TRBD1. V lost 5 bases and J lost 3; bases outside the gene matches: 1. CDR3 size: 14 residues. CDR1 is SGDLS, CDR2 YYNGEE, per germline. CDR3 region: CASRGTGDTGELFF. The CDR3 DNA reads TGTGCCAGCAGGGGGACAGGGGACACCGGGGAGCTGTTTTTT.

DNA of the CDR3: TGTGCCAGCAGTTACGCGGGGGGGCCAGGGAATGAGCAGTTCTTC. Translation: CASSYAGGPGNEQFF. The V and J genes are TRBV6-5 and TRBJ2-1; the match to TRBD2 covers 9 bases. Per germline, CDR1 MNHEY and CDR2 SVGAGI. The CDR3 runs 15 residues. V dropped 2 bases and J dropped 7; count of bases not matched to a gene: 6.

This clone has a single count. The chain uses TRBV3-1 (or the pseudogene TRBV3-2) and TRBJ2-3; no reliable D call. Germline V gene sequence: CDR1 LGHDT, CDR2 YNNKEL (reference sequence). Trimming took off 4 bases at V and 7 bases at J, with 9 bases between the two ends. CDR3 length: 12 amino acids. The CDR3 DNA is TGTGCCAGCAGCCGGGCATATAATACGCAGTATTTT. It yields the protein CASSRAYNTQYF.